This T cell receptor beta chain was captured in a study of cytomegalovirus exposure and HLA in healthy donors. Study-level information: Earlier, 100 million to 120 million unique TCR beta sequences were recovered from about 200 million T cells by an analysis.

Findings of the study overall: Follow-up analysis later connected one missense variant in DCLRE1C with trimming of TCR beta V- and J-genes. Reports indicated that the classifier achieved high specificity and sensitivity in diagnosing cytomegalovirus status.

PCR amplification relied on 60 Vbeta primers (plus 13 Jbeta primers). Produced via immunoSEQ multiplex PCR; TCRdb's table is partial and in-frame only. The top ten clones hold 5.6% of a sample with some 110,000 clones, around 72% of them seen once. With respect to this clone: Its target is not known.

CDR3 length: 15 amino acids. CDR1 is SGHTA, CDR2 FQGNSA, per germline. V dropped 5 bases and J dropped 1 base, with 12 bases sitting between them. Sequencing used PBMCs. The origin of this receptor is a male donor in good health and CMV-seronegative. This rearrangement joins TRBV7-2 to TRBJ2-1; D is perhaps TRBD2 (6 bases). DNA for the CDR3: TGTGCCAGCAGCCGGGAGAAGGGGTCCTACAATGAGCAGTTCTTC. Its translation: CASSREKGSYNEQFF.